This paragraph reports one T cell receptor beta chain. The protocol was immunoSEQ multiplex PCR, while the TCRdb copy is restricted to in-frame clones and leaves out a portion. The data contain 58,000 or so clones, roughly nine tenths of them singletons. This CDR3 is built from 19 residues. CDR1 is SGHRS, CDR2 YFSETQ, per germline. The trim removed 2 bases at V and 3 bases at J, leaving 19 bases unmatched. This record comes from a study of T cell changes during pregnancy in multiple sclerosis. The sequence derives from a female donor in good health, enrolled as a control in a pregnancy study. The gene calls are TRBV5-1 and TRBJ2-5; the match to TRBD2 covers 7 bases. The specimen was peripheral blood, collected in the first trimester of pregnancy. The CDR3: CASSLTTTPGPAGKETQYF. The CDR3 DNA reads as TGCGCCAGCAGCTTAACTACTACCCCAGGGCCAGCGGGAAAAGAGACCCAGTACTTC.